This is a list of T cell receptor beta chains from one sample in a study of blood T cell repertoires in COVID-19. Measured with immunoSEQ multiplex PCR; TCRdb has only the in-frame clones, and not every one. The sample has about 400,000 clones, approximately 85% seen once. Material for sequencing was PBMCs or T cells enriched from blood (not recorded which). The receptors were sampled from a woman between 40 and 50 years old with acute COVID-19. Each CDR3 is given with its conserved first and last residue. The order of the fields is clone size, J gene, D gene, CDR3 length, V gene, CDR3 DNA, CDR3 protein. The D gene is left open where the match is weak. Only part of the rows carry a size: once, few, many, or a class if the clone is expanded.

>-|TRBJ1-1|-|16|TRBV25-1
TGTGCCAGCAGTGCAGGGGCCAGTACGGTGAACACTGAAGCTTTCTTT
CASSAGASTVNTEAFF
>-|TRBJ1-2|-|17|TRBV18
TGTGCCAGCTCACCACCGCTCAGGGCGGTAGGCTGGGATGGCTACACCTTC
CASSPPLRAVGWDGYTF
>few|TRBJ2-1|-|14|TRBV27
TGTGCCAGCAGTTTGGGGGGCTCCTACAATGAGCAGTTCTTC
CASSLGGSYNEQFF
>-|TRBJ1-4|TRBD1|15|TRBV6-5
TGTGCCAGCAGAGGGCAGGGGGGTAATAATGAAAAACTGTTTTTT
CASRGQGGNNEKLFF
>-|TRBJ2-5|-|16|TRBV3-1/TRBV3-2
TGTGCCAGCAGCCCTCCCCGTCGGGGGAACCAAGAGACCCAGTACTTC
CASSPPRRGNQETQYF
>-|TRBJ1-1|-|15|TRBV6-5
TGTGCCAGCAGTCACGGAACAGGGTGGAACACTGAAGCTTTCTTT
CASSHGTGWNTEAFF
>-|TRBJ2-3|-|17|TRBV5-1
TGCGCCAGCAGCCCAACACAACGACTAGGGTATTCAGATACGCAGTATTTT
CASSPTQRLGYSDTQYF
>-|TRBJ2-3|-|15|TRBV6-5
TGTGCCAGCAGTTACTCGATGCTGGGGGGAGATACGCAGTATTTT
CASSYSMLGGDTQYF
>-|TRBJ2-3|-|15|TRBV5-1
TGCGCCAGCAGCTTGGGTGGGGGGATCACAGATACGCAGTATTTT
CASSLGGGITDTQYF
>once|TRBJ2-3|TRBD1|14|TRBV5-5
TGTGCCAGCAGCTTCACGACAGGGATTGATACGCAGTATTTT
CASSFTTGIDTQYF
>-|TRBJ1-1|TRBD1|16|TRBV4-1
TGCGCCAGCAGCCTTACCATGGACAGGCGGGACACTGAAGCTTTCTTT
CASSLTMDRRDTEAFF